These 19 T cell receptor beta chains share one sample of origin, sequenced in a study of T cell changes during pregnancy in multiple sclerosis. TCRdb's table, derived via immunoSEQ multiplex PCR, lists solely in-frame clones and lacks some. Here the sample spans around 63,000 clones, 90% to 95% being singletons. The sequencing used peripheral blood, collected in the third trimester of pregnancy. Receptor source: a female donor in good health, enrolled as a control in a pregnancy study.

The rearrangement links TRBV29-1 to TRBJ2-5, with D possibly being TRBD1 (7 bases). CDR1 is SQVTM, CDR2 ANQGSEA, per germline. V gave up 6 bases and J gave up 1 base, with 12 bases separating them. The CDR3 is made up of 13 amino acids. The CDR3: CSVPEGAQETQYF. The CDR3 DNA sequence: TGCAGCGTGCCGGAGGGGGCCCAAGAGACCCAGTACTTC.

This clone occurred once. The rearrangement joins TRBV6-4 to TRBJ2-1, with TRBD2 as a possible D gene (5 bases). The germline V gene has CDR1 MRHNA and CDR2 SNTAGT. There are 14 residues in the CDR3. Trimming pared 4 bases from V and 10 bases from J, leaving 17 bases between. CDR3 residues: CASSALEGIGEQFF. The CDR3 DNA reads TGTGCCAGCAGTGCTCTCGAGGGTATTGGGGAGCAGTTCTTC.

This chain connects TRBV5-1 to TRBJ1-1, with TRBD1 matching 7 bases. The J segment lost 6 bases and the V segment lost 0 bases, leaving 2 bases of the junction unmatched. The CDR3 length is 13 residues. Germline V gene lookup returns CDR1 SGHRS and CDR2 YFSETQ. DNA of the CDR3: TGCGCCAGCAGCTTGGACAGGGGAGCTGAAGCTTTCTTT. Translating it yields CASSLDRGAEAFF.

The chain couples TRBV6-5 to TRBJ1-2, with a tentative D call TRBD1 (5 bases). Deletions cut 3 bases from V and 8 bases from J, with 13 bases between. CDR3 length: 13 amino acids. The germline V gene has CDR1 MNHEY and CDR2 SVGAGI. CDR3 amino acids: CASSYVQGQGYTF. CDR3 coding DNA: TGTGCCAGCAGTTATGTCCAGGGCCAAGGCTACACCTTC.

The genes are TRBV5-6 and TRBJ2-7, with TRBD2 matching 11 bases. The ends lost 5 bases at V and 3 bases at J; junction bases unmatched: 7. Germline CDR1 is SGHDT and CDR2 is YYEEEE. This CDR3 comprises 15 residues. CDR3 in amino acids: CASSPGTSGIYEQYF. CDR3 in DNA: TGTGCCAGCAGTCCCGGGACTAGCGGCATCTACGAGCAGTACTTC.

The rearrangement links TRBV7-3 to TRBJ1-3; the D is unclear. Trimming removed 5 bases at V and 7 bases at J, with 12 bases between. The CDR3 has 13 residues. Germline CDR1 SGHTA, CDR2 FQGTGA. In DNA form, the CDR3 reads TGTGCCAGCAGCGAAAACATCGGGAACACCATATATTTT. This sequence encodes CASSENIGNTIYF. Variable domain in full (rest from reference TRBV7-3 and TRBJ1-3): GAGVSQTPSNKVTEKGKYVELRCDPISGHTALYWYRQSLGQGPEFLIYFQGTGAADDSGLPNDRFFAVRPEGSVSTLKIQRTERGDSAVYLCASSENIGNTIYFGEGSWLTVV.

The sample holds one count of this clone. The rearrangement links TRBV5-5 to TRBJ2-7; the D gene is possibly TRBD1 (5 bases). The CDR3 is 13 residues long. The germline V and J ends were trimmed by 4 bases and 6 bases, with 14 bases remaining between them. Germline CDR1 SGHKS, CDR2 YYEKEE (reference sequence). The CDR3 spells CASSTWTIREQYF. Here the CDR3 DNA reads TGTGCCAGCAGCACTTGGACAATCCGCGAGCAGTACTTC.

This clone was counted only a few times. The chain links TRBV4-2 to TRBJ2-7; D possibly corresponds to TRBD2 (5 bases). Trimming stripped 5 bases from V and 2 bases from J, with 13 bases between. The germline V gene encodes CDR1 LGHNA and CDR2 YNFKEQ. CDR3 length: 14 amino acids. The CDR3 protein is CASSTRTPPYEQYF. The CDR3 nucleotides are TGTGCCAGCAGCACGCGGACTCCACCCTACGAGCAGTACTTC.

Written as DNA, the CDR3 is TGTGCCAGCAGCTCACAGGGATCCAATCAGCCCCAGCATTTT. Translating it yields CASSSQGSNQPQHF. The J gene is TRBJ1-5, the V gene TRBV5-6; D possibly corresponds to TRBD1 (6 bases). Germline loops: CDR1 SGHDT, CDR2 YYEEEE. Trimming pared 3 bases from V and 3 bases from J, leaving 10 bases between. The CDR3 contains 14 residues.

The J gene is TRBJ2-1, the V gene TRBV4-1, with 12 bases lining up with TRBD2. CDR3 size: 16 residues. The germline gives CDR1 MGHRA, CDR2 YSYEKL. J lost 8 bases, V lost 0 bases, and 5 bases had no gene match. Here the CDR3 reads CASSQEWTSGADEQFF. The CDR3 region has the DNA TGCGCCAGCAGCCAAGAGTGGACTAGCGGGGCGGATGAGCAGTTCTTC.

The genes are TRBV9 and TRBJ2-7; 7 bases align to TRBD2. Germline CDR1 is SGDLS and CDR2 is YYNGEE. The CDR3 consists of 15 residues. V lost 2 bases, J lost 2 bases, and 7 bases stayed unmatched. This CDR3 reads CASSVGGSATYEQYF. CDR3 sequence (DNA): TGTGCCAGCAGCGTGGGGGGGAGCGCGACCTACGAGCAGTACTTC.

This clone was counted a single time. The chain uses TRBV7-8 and TRBJ1-2; no firm D call. The germline V and J ends were trimmed by 4 bases and 7 bases, with 19 bases remaining between them. Germline CDR1 SGHVS, CDR2 FQNEAQ. The CDR3 loop spans 15 amino acids. In DNA, the CDR3 is TGTGCCAGCAGCTCACCAAGCCGAGACCCTAGTGGCTACACCTTC. This translates into CASSSPSRDPSGYTF.

The chain recombines TRBV7-9 with TRBJ2-1; 9 bases agree with TRBD2. V dropped 4 bases and J dropped 1; count of bases not matched to a gene: 5. This CDR3 is built from 16 residues. In germline, CDR1 is SEHNR, CDR2 FQNEAQ (reference sequence). In DNA form, the CDR3 reads TGTGCCAGCAGCTCTTTAGCGGGGGTTTCCTACAATGAGCAGTTCTTC. Its protein product is CASSSLAGVSYNEQFF.

The chain joins TRBV5-4 to TRBJ1-1; perhaps TRBD1 as D (6 bases). CDR3 length equals 13 residues. The germline gives CDR1 SGHNT, CDR2 YYREEE (reference sequence). Trimming took 2 bases from V and 6 from J, leaving 11 bases between them. The CDR3: CASSLAQGPEAFF. CDR3 bases: TGTGCCAGCAGCTTAGCACAGGGTCCTGAAGCTTTCTTT. The complete variable domain, with remaining parts taken from reference TRBV5-4 and TRBJ1-1, reads ETGVTQSPTHLIKTRGQQVTLRCSSQSGHNTVSWYQQALGQGPQFIFQYYREEENGRGNFPPRFSGLQFPNYSSELNVNALELDDSALYLCASSLAQGPEAFFGQGTRLTVV.

The rearrangement links TRBV2 to TRBJ2-3; TRBD1 aligns across 8 bases. The trim removed 9 bases at V and 2 bases at J, leaving 13 bases unmatched. The CDR3 extends over 16 amino acids. CDR1 and CDR2 from the germline V gene are SNHLY and FYNNEI. The CDR3 is CARTGVGDPITDTQYF. CDR3 nucleotides: TGTGCCAGGACAGGGGTCGGGGACCCCATCACAGATACGCAGTATTTT.

This chain links TRBV27 with TRBJ1-1, with D possibly being TRBD1 (5 bases). In germline, CDR1 is MNHEY, CDR2 SMNVEV (reference sequence). Trimming left V 5 bases short and J 1 base short, with 14 bases between. The CDR3 is 15 amino acids. The CDR3 sequence is CASSPRQGRNTEAFF. CDR3 nucleotide sequence: TGTGCCAGCAGTCCACGCCAGGGTCGGAACACTGAAGCTTTCTTT.

The chain combines TRBV28 with TRBJ1-5; D unresolved. CDR1 and CDR2 (germline): MDHEN, SYDVKM. CDR3 length equals 13 residues. The V gene lost 8 bases and the J gene lost 2 bases, with 10 bases spanning the gap. CDR3 DNA sequence: TGTGCCAGCGGGTTCCGGGGCAATCAGCCCCAGCATTTT. As protein: CASGFRGNQPQHF.

This clone has just a few counts. The rearrangement links TRBV7-2 to TRBJ2-1; TRBD1 is a possible D gene (6 bases). CDR3 size: 17 residues. Looked up from germline, CDR1 is SGHTA and CDR2 is FQGNSA. V was clipped by 4 bases and J by 3 bases, with 19 bases between them. This CDR3 reads CASSSTNRQASYNEQFF. The CDR3 DNA reads TGTGCCAGCAGCTCCACTAACCGACAGGCCAGCTACAATGAGCAGTTCTTC.

This chain connects TRBV6-1 to TRBJ2-5; a possible D gene is TRBD1 (6 bases). CDR3 size: 13 residues. The germline V gene has CDR1 MNHNS and CDR2 SASEGT. The V and J ends lost 0 bases and 4 bases respectively, with 6 bases between them. The CDR3 bases are TGTGCCAGCAGTGAAGCAGGGGGAGAGACCCAGTACTTC. It is translated as CASSEAGGETQYF.